This T cell receptor (beta chain) is from a study of patients and donors after allogeneic stem cell transplantation. Trimming took off 6 bases at V and 3 bases at J, with 18 bases between the two ends. The germline V gene has CDR1 MGHRA and CDR2 YSYEKL. The CDR3 runs to 15 residues. Using its own MiXCR run on the RT-PCR reads, TCRdb lists one record per CDR3 protein. The data contain about 960,000 distinct CDR3 sequences, about a sixth of them singletons. V is TRBV4-1 and J is TRBJ2-7; D is perhaps TRBD1 (5 bases). Specimen: blood, either unsorted or a sorted T cell fraction (not recorded which). The clonotype originates from a human donor who was either an allogeneic HSCT recipient or a stem cell or donor lymphocyte infusion donor (not recorded which). It is not recorded whose cells these are; they may come from a transplant donor. As DNA, the CDR3 is TGCGCCAGCAGACCTTCGGATGTCGACAGCTACGAGCAGTACTTC. Protein: CASRPSDVDSYEQYF.